A single TCR beta chain is shown here with its context. Its cognate antigen is unknown. The data are from a study of cytomegalovirus exposure and HLA in healthy donors. Findings and limits, study-wide: Within the 120 or so validation repertoires, first-cohort TCR clusters tended to co-occur, according to a later analysis. Most TCR sequences proved rare, with some public TCRs found in many donors. A classifier reportedly called cytomegalovirus status with high sensitivity and specificity.

Donors came from a validation cohort of 95 to 150 subjects, distinct from the first 666-subject cohort. Here immunoSEQ multiplex PCR was the method, and the copy in TCRdb shows in-frame clones only, minus some. The data show over 150,000 clones, about 90% seen once. V was clipped by 5 bases and J by 4 bases, with 14 bases between them. The length of the CDR3 is 14 residues. Germline V CDR1 and CDR2: SGHVS, FQNEAQ. Material: PBMCs. The clonotype was recovered from a woman younger than 35 in good health and CMV-seropositive. The chain has TRBV7-8 and TRBJ1-1, with D possibly being TRBD1 (6 bases). Written as DNA, the CDR3 is TGTGCCAGCAGCGCAACAGGGATCGGCACTGAAGCTTTCTTT. Translating gives CASSATGIGTEAFF.